This note documents a single T cell receptor beta chain sequence. The sort gate was single viable CD3+CD4+CD8-CD45RO+ cells for memory CD4+ T cells. Serostatus was set by detecting CMV pp150, pp28, p38, p52 IgG. The table came from immunoSEQ multiplex PCR; TCRdb's copy has only in-frame clones and leaves some out. Of about 56,000 clones in the sample, about 68% are singletons; the top ten hold roughly 2.7%. This record belongs to a study of memory CD4+ T cells and cytomegalovirus serostatus. Overall study: This sample comes from healthy Belgian adults, several CMV seropositive, some 22 seronegative.

The CDR3 has 13 amino acids. CDR1 is SEHNR, CDR2 FQNEAQ, per germline (reference sequence). Trimming removed 5 bases from V and 6 bases from J, with 12 bases in between. The TCR comes from an adult in good health and CMV-seropositive. This sequence joins TRBV7-9 and TRBJ2-3; D possibly corresponds to TRBD2 (7 bases). Sequenced material: memory CD4+ T cells from blood. The CDR3 nucleotides read TGTGCCAGCAGCCTAGGGGGGGCCGATACGCAGTATTTT. It is translated as CASSLGGADTQYF.